This T cell receptor beta chain emerged from a study of OX40 agonist ivuxolimab in advanced cancers. The repertoire was sequenced with immunoSEQ multiplex PCR; TCRdb's copy has only in-frame clones and lacks some. Of roughly 80,000 clones in the sample, around 86% were seen once. The length of the CDR3 is 16 residues. V dropped 1 base and J dropped 1 base, with 13 bases sitting between them. Germline CDR1 is MGHDK and CDR2 is SYGVNS. This chain links TRBV25-1 with TRBJ1-2; D might be TRBD1 (6 bases). This material consisted of CD4+ or CD8+ T cells sorted from blood, taken in a trial of the OX40 agonist ivuxolimab. The TCR originated in an adult with an advanced solid tumor such as melanoma, head and neck, liver or kidney cancer. The CDR3 region is CASSELGAGDNYGYTF. The CDR3 DNA reads TGTGCCAGCAGTGAATTAGGGGCAGGGGATAACTATGGCTACACCTTC.